This TCR beta chain appears in the sequencing data of a study of cytotoxic CD8 clonotypes in ibrutinib-treated CLL. Study results and caveats: Treatment saw public clonotypes, which were uncommon, either contract or stay stable. Samples from sustained-remission and progressing patients were taken at different times.

Produced via immunoSEQ multiplex PCR; TCRdb's table is partial and in-frame only. The sample comprises tens of thousands of clones, about 54% of which are singletons, and 20% to 30% rests with the top ten. V lost 2 bases to trimming and J lost 5 bases, with 11 bases between them. The CDR3 spans 14 residues. Germline V gene lookup returns CDR1 SGHTS and CDR2 YDEGEE. About this clone itself: Its matching antigen is unknown.

This receptor was obtained from a human donor with chronic lymphocytic leukemia. The chain joins TRBV5-8 to TRBJ2-1; D may correspond to TRBD1 or TRBD2 (5 bases each). This specimen consisted of PBMCs, obtained at disease progression, from a patient treated with ibrutinib. The CDR3 nucleotides are TGTGCCAGCAGCTTATGGGTGGGGGACAATGAGCAGTTCTTC. Translating gives CASSLWVGDNEQFF.